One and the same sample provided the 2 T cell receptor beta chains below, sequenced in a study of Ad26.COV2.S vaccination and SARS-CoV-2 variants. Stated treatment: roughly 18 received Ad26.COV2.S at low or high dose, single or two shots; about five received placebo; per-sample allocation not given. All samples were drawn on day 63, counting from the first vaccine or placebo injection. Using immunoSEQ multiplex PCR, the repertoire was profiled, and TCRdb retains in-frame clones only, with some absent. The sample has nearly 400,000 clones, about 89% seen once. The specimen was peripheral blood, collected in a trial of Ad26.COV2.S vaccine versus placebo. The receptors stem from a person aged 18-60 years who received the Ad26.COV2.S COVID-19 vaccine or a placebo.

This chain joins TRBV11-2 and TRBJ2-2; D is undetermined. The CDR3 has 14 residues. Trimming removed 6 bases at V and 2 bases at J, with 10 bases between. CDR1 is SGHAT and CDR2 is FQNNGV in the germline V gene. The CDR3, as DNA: TGTGCCAGCAGTTTGGGCCGAAACACCGGGGAGCTGTTTTTT. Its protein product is CASSLGRNTGELFF.

The CDR3 DNA reads TGTGCCAGCAGTCTCGGGGCCAGGAACTATGGCTACACCTTC. Protein: CASSLGARNYGYTF. This rearrangement joins TRBV27 to TRBJ1-2, with D possibly TRBD1 on 5 matching bases. The CDR3 covers 14 residues. Trimming stripped 5 bases from V and 2 bases from J, with 12 bases between. Germline CDR1 MNHEY, CDR2 SMNVEV (reference sequence).